The 22 T cell receptor beta chains reported below all come from one sample, sequenced in a study of blood T cell repertoires in COVID-19. Using immunoSEQ multiplex PCR, the repertoire was profiled, and TCRdb retains in-frame clones only, with some absent. The sample lists nearly 15,000 clones; about four fifths were seen once. Sequencing input: peripheral blood. The receptors originated from a man aged 55-75 years with acute or convalescent COVID-19.

The V call is TRBV27, the J call TRBJ2-7; tentatively, D is TRBD2 (6 bases). The CDR3 runs to 13 residues. The germline V gene has CDR1 MNHEY and CDR2 SMNVEV (reference sequence). The germline V and J ends were trimmed by 2 bases and 6 bases, with 11 bases remaining between them. DNA for the CDR3: TGTGCCAGCAGTTTAAAAGGGACTTTCGAGCAGTACTTC. It yields the protein CASSLKGTFEQYF.

The chain uses TRBV6-5 and TRBJ1-4; D not certain. CDR3 length equals 14 residues. Germline V gene data show CDR1 as MNHEY and CDR2 as SVGAGI. V was clipped by 6 bases and J by 5 bases, with 13 bases between them. As DNA, the CDR3 is TGTGCCAGCAGCCTTACCGGGAGAAATGAAAAACTGTTTTTT. Translated: CASSLTGRNEKLFF.

The J gene is TRBJ2-5, the V gene TRBV3-1 (or the pseudogene TRBV3-2), with 13 bases aligning to TRBD2. The length of the CDR3 is 16 residues. The V and J ends lost 4 bases and 1 base, in that order; junction bases with no gene match: 3. Germline V gives CDR1 LGHDT, CDR2 YNNKEL (reference sequence). This CDR3 is CASSLRTSGSQETQYF. CDR3 DNA: TGTGCCAGCAGCCTACGGACTAGCGGGAGCCAAGAGACCCAGTACTTC.

J is TRBJ1-6 and V is TRBV5-6; D is ambiguous. The CDR3 has 12 residues. Germline V gene sequence: CDR1 SGHDT, CDR2 YYEEEE. V was pared by 3 bases and J by 7 bases, with 5 bases between. The CDR3 DNA follows: TGTGCCAGCAGCTGGCTGAATTCACCCCTCCACTTT. Protein product: CASSWLNSPLHF.

The chain links TRBV20-1 to TRBJ2-7; 8 nucleotides align to TRBD2. J was trimmed by 7 bases and V by 3 bases; bases with no gene match: 8. In germline, CDR1 is DFQATT, CDR2 SNEGSKA (reference sequence). This CDR3 spans 13 amino acids. In DNA form, the CDR3 reads TGCAGTGCTAGTTCACTAGCGGATCGGGAGCAGTACTTC. Protein sequence: CSASSLADREQYF.

The chain uses TRBV27 and TRBJ2-3; D not certain. Germline CDR1 MNHEY, CDR2 SMNVEV (reference sequence). Trimming removed 4 bases from V and 4 bases from J, with 15 bases in between. The CDR3 is made up of 15 amino acids. CDR3 amino acids: CASSSLGVTADTQYF. CDR3 bases: TGTGCCAGCAGTTCCCTCGGTGTAACGGCAGATACGCAGTATTTT.

The genes are TRBV15 and TRBJ2-1; possible D gene TRBD2, 6 bases. V gave up 2 bases and J gave up 7 bases, with 18 bases separating them. The CDR3 loop spans 16 amino acids. Per the germline V gene, CDR1 is LNHNV and CDR2 is YYDKDF (reference sequence). CDR3 protein: CATSRRLGVGKNEQFF. Here the CDR3 DNA reads TGTGCCACCAGCAGAAGACTAGGGGTTGGTAAGAATGAGCAGTTCTTC.

V and J are TRBV5-1 and TRBJ1-2; 8 positions agree with TRBD1. Germline values: CDR1 SGHRS, CDR2 YFSETQ. This CDR3 contains 15 residues. V dropped 2 bases and J dropped 2; count of bases not matched to a gene: 5. DNA of the CDR3: TGCGCCAGCAGCTTACAGGGGGAGGTGAACTATGGCTACACCTTC. This translates into CASSLQGEVNYGYTF.

This chain uses TRBV6-5 with TRBJ1-6; possibly TRBD1 for D (6 bases). The CDR3 runs to 14 residues. Trimming removed 4 bases from V and 12 bases from J, with 16 bases in between. Germline V gene lookup returns CDR1 MNHEY and CDR2 SVGAGI. CDR3 sequence (DNA): TGTGCCAGCAGTTTCCGAACAGGGAATGAACCCCTCCACTTT. Translation gives CASSFRTGNEPLHF.

This sequence joins TRBV6-5 and TRBJ1-1; possibly TRBD1 for D (6 bases). The germline V gene encodes CDR1 MNHEY and CDR2 SVGAGI. This CDR3 is 14 amino acids long. V gave up 8 bases and J gave up 0 bases, with 13 bases separating them. The chain's CDR3 is CASVGGGMNTEAFF. The CDR3 bases are TGTGCCAGCGTGGGTGGGGGCATGAACACTGAAGCTTTCTTT.

By share, this clone ranks as medium-sized (0.01 to 0.1%). The chain uses TRBV12-3 or TRBV12-4 and TRBJ1-2; possible D gene TRBD1, 6 bases. V lost 1 base and J lost 4, with 7 bases in between. CDR3 length: 13 residues. DNA of the CDR3: TGTGCCAGCAGTTTAGGGGGGCCCTATGGCTACACCTTC. Amino acid sequence: CASSLGGPYGYTF.

The J gene is TRBJ1-4, the V gene TRBV7-9, with 9 nucleotides matching TRBD1. CDR3 length equals 15 residues. CDR1 is SEHNR, CDR2 FQNEAQ, per germline (reference sequence). Trimming took 4 bases from V and 7 from J; bases not matched to a gene: 7. CDR3 DNA sequence: TGTGCCAGCAGCTACTCGACAGGGGGAAGTGAAAAACTGTTTTTT. It codes for CASSYSTGGSEKLFF.

The CDR3 sequence is CASSQTGMNTEAFF. The CDR3 nucleotides read TGTGCCAGCAGCCAAACAGGGATGAACACTGAAGCTTTCTTT. The chain joins TRBV6-5 to TRBJ1-1; a possible D gene is TRBD1 (6 bases). CDR1 and CDR2 (germline): MNHEY, SVGAGI. CDR3 length equals 14 residues. V was pared by 6 bases and J by 0 bases, with 11 bases between.

The chain carries TRBV19 and TRBJ1-1; TRBD1 matches 9 bases. Looked up from germline, CDR1 is LNHDA and CDR2 is SQIVND (reference sequence). The CDR3 spans 13 residues. Unmatched junction bases numbered 3, after V lost 4 bases and J lost 6 bases. The CDR3 DNA is TGTGCCAGTAGTACCCGGACAGGGGCTGAAGCTTTCTTT. This gives the protein CASSTRTGAEAFF.

This clone was seen more than once but under ten times. The J gene is TRBJ1-6, the V gene TRBV9; D is perhaps TRBD1 (6 bases). The CDR3 contains 16 residues. Trimming left V 4 bases short and J 8 bases short, with 19 bases between. The germline V gene has CDR1 SGDLS and CDR2 YYNGEE. The CDR3 reads CASSTSHRVGDSPLHF. CDR3 DNA: TGTGCCAGCAGCACTAGTCACAGGGTAGGGGATTCACCCCTCCACTTT. The variable domain in full, with the rest retrieved from reference TRBV9 and TRBJ1-6, is DSGVTQTPKHLITATGQRVTLRCSPRSGDLSVYWYQQSLDQGLQFLIQYYNGEERAKGNILERFSAQQFPDLHSELNLSSLELGDSALYFCASSTSHRVGDSPLHFGNGTRLTVT.

The chain carries TRBV19 and TRBJ2-3; D perhaps matches TRBD2 (5 bases). V was shortened by 6 bases and J by 0 bases, with 7 bases between the two germline ends. Germline CDR1 LNHDA, CDR2 SQIVND (reference sequence). The CDR3 is 13 amino acids. Here the CDR3 reads CASSGVSTDTQYF. In DNA form, the CDR3 reads TGTGCCAGTAGCGGGGTGAGCACAGATACGCAGTATTTT.

The V call is TRBV6-2 or TRBV6-3, the J call TRBJ2-1; 10 bases agree with TRBD2. CDR1 is MNHEY and CDR2 is SVGEGT in the germline V gene. The CDR3 has 12 amino acids. V lost 5 bases, J lost 10 bases, and 2 bases stayed unmatched. The DNA of the CDR3 is TGTGCCAGCAGTCTACTAGCGGGAGAGCAGTTCTTC. Encoded protein: CASSLLAGEQFF.

This clone has just one count. In nucleotides, the CDR3 is TGTGCCAGCAGCCCCCTAGCAAATGAGCAGTTCTTC. It is translated as CASSPLANEQFF. V gene TRBV11-2 combines with J gene TRBJ2-1; tentatively, D is TRBD2 (5 bases). The CDR3 consists of 12 residues. V was trimmed by 5 bases and J by 7 bases, leaving 9 bases between them. Germline V gives CDR1 SGHAT, CDR2 FQNNGV.

The chain employs TRBV21-1 and TRBJ2-3; the table's D gene call, TRBD1, was not cross checked with the DNA. TRBV21-1 is flagged as a pseudogene. The CDR3 is 17 residues long. CDR3 sequence (DNA): TGTGCCAGCAGCATCTCTGAGACAGGGTGGGTTTCAGATACGCAGTATTTT. Its protein product is CASSISETGWVSDTQYF.

This chain's CDR3 is CASSIEGQASYGYTF. Written as DNA, the CDR3 is TGTGCCAGTAGTATAGAGGGCCAGGCCTCCTATGGCTACACCTTC. The rearrangement uses TRBV19 and TRBJ1-2; no clear D gene. The CDR3 loop spans 15 amino acids. V gave up 0 bases and J gave up 4 bases, with 12 bases separating them. Germline CDR1 and CDR2: LNHDA and SQIVND (reference sequence).

J is TRBJ2-7 and V is TRBV5-4; 7 bases fit TRBD1. The germline V gene has CDR1 SGHNT and CDR2 YYREEE (reference sequence). V shed 0 bases, J shed 2 bases, and the junction held 5 bases outside the gene matches. This CDR3 contains 15 residues. The CDR3 nucleotides read TGTGCCAGCAGCTTGGGGGCTGGACAGGCCTACGAGCAGTACTTC. It translates to CASSLGAGQAYEQYF.

The rearrangement joins TRBV7-3 to TRBJ1-2, with TRBD1 matching 9 bases. V shed 5 bases and J 6 bases; nucleotides not matched to a gene: 4. The CDR3 spans 13 residues. Per germline, CDR1 SGHTA and CDR2 FQGTGA. The CDR3 loop reads CASSPGQGHGYTF. CDR3 nucleotides: TGTGCCAGCAGCCCAGGACAGGGGCATGGCTACACCTTC.